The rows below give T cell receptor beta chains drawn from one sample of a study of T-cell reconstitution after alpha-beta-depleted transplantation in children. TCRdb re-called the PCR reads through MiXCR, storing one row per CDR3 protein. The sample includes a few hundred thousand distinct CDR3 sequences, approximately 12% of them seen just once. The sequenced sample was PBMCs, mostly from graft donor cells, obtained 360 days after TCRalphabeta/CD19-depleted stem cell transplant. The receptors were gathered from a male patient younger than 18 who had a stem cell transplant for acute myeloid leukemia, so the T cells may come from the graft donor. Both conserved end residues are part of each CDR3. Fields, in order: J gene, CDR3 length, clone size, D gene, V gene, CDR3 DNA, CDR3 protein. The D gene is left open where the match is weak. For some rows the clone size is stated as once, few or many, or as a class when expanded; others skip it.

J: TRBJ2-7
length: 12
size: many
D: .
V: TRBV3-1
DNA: TGTGCCAGCAGCCCGAGCGTGGACGAGCAGTACTTC
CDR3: CASSPSVDEQYF

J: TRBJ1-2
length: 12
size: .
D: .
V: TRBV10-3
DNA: TGTGCCATCAGTGAGTCGAGGGCTGGCTACACCTTC
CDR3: CAISESRAGYTF

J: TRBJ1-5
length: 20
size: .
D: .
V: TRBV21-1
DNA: TGTGCCAGCAGCAAATTAAGATTCGGGACAGGGGTAGTTTTCAATCAGCCCCAGCATTTT
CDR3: CASSKLRFGTGVVFNQPQHF

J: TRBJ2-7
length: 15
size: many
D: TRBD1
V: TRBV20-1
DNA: TGCAGTGCACCAGATGAGTCGACAGGGCCCTACGAGCAGTACTTC
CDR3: CSAPDESTGPYEQYF

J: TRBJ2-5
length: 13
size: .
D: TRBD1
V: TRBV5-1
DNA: TGCGCCAGCAGCTTGAGGGGGCCGGAGACCCAGTACTTC
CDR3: CASSLRGPETQYF

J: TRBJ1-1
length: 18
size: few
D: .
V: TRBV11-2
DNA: TGTGCCAGCAGCTTCCAACCATCGCGGGGCAGGGCTGACACTGAAGCTTTCTTT
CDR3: CASSFQPSRGRADTEAFF

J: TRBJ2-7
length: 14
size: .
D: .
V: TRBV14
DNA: TGTGCCAGCAGCCAAGAGGGCAAGTTCTACGAGCAGTACTTC
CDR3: CASSQEGKFYEQYF

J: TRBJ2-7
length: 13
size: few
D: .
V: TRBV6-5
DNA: TGTGCCAGCAGTTACCATGACAGATACGAGCAGTACTTC
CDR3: CASSYHDRYEQYF

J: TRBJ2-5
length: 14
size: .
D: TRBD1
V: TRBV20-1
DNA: TGCAGTGCTCGGGACAGGACTCGCCAAGAGACCCAGTACTTC
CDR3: CSARDRTRQETQYF

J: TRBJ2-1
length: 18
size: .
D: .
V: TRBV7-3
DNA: TGTGCCAGCAGCTTATGGGGAACTATCGGGAGCTCCTACAATGAGCAGTTCTTC
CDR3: CASSLWGTIGSSYNEQFF

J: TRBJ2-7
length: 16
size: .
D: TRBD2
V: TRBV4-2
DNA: TGTGCCAGCAGCCAGAGAGAACTAGCGACATCCTACGAGCAGTACTTC
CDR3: CASSQRELATSYEQYF

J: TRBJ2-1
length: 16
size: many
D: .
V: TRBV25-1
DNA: TGTGCCAGCACCCCCCTGGGGTGGGAGACCGGCAATGAGCAGTTCTTC
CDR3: CASTPLGWETGNEQFF

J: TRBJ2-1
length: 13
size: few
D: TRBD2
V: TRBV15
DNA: TGTGCCACCAAGCGGGAGAAAAGTAATGAGCAGTTCTTC
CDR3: CATKREKSNEQFF

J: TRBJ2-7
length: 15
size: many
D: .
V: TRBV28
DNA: TGTGCCAGCAGTCCCTATATCGGGGTGTTCTACGAGCAGTACTTC
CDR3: CASSPYIGVFYEQYF

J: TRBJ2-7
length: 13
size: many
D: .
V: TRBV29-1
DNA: TGCAGCGTCGGGGTTGTTAACTCCTACGAGCAGTACTTC
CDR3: CSVGVVNSYEQYF

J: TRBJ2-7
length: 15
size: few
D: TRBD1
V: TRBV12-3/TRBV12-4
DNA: TGTGCCAGCAGTCAACTGGACAGGGTCTCCTACGAGCAGTACTTC
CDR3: CASSQLDRVSYEQYF

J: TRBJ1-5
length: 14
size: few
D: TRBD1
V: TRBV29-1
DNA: TGCAGCGTAGGGACAGGGGGTGGCAATCAGCCCCAGCATTTT
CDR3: CSVGTGGGNQPQHF

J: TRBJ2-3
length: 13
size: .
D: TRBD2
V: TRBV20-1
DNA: TGCAGCCTAACTAGCGGGAGAACAGATACGCAGTATTTT
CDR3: CSLTSGRTDTQYF

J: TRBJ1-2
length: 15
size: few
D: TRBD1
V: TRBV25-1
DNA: TGTGCCAGCAGTGAGCCGGGACAGGGGGCCTATGGCTACACCTTC
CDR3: CASSEPGQGAYGYTF

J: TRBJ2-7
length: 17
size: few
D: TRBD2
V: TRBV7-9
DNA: TGTGCCAGCAGCTTACCCGCTGGTCTAGCGGGAGCGGTCGAGCAGTACTTC
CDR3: CASSLPAGLAGAVEQYF

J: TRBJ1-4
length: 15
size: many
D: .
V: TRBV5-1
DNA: TGCGCCAGCAGCTTGGTCGGGGAAACTAATGAAAAACTGTTTTTT
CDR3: CASSLVGETNEKLFF

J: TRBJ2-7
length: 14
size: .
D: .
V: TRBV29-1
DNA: TGCAGCGTTGAAGAGGGACTCCCGAACTACGAGCAGTACTTC
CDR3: CSVEEGLPNYEQYF

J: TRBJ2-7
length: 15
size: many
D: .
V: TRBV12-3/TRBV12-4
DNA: TGTGCCAGCAGTCTCTGGATGGGTAGCTCCTACGAGCAGTACTTC
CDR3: CASSLWMGSSYEQYF

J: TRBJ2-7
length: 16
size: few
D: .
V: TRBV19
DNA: TGTGCCAGTAGTATAGGCGTAACAGTTTCACCCTACGAGCAGTACTTC
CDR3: CASSIGVTVSPYEQYF

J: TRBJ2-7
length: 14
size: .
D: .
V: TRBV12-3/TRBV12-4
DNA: TGTGCCAGCAGTTTGTGGGGCCTTACCTACGAGCAGTACTTC
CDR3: CASSLWGLTYEQYF

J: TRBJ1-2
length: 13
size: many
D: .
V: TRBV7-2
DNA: TGTGCCAGCAGCTTAGGAGGGGACTATGGCTACACCTTC
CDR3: CASSLGGDYGYTF

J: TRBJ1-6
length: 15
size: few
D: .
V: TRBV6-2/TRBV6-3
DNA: TGTGCCAGCAGTCGTCGACCAGGAGAAGGATCACCCCTCCACTTT
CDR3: CASSRRPGEGSPLHF

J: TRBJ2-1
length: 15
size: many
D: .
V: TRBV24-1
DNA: TGTGCCACCAGTGACGGGTCACCCTCCTACAATGAGCAGTTCTTC
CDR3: CATSDGSPSYNEQFF

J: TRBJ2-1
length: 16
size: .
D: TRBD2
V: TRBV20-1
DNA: TGCAGTGCTAGGGTACTAGCGGGAGGGCCGCGGAATGAGCAGTTCTTC
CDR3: CSARVLAGGPRNEQFF

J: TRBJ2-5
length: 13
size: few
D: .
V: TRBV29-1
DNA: TGCAGCGTTGTTAGGCAGGTACAAGAGACCCAGTACTTC
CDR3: CSVVRQVQETQYF

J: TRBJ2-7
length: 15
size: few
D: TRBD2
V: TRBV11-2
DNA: TGTGCCAGCAGCTCCTCTGGGAGGGTTTTCTACGAGCAGTACTTC
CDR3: CASSSSGRVFYEQYF

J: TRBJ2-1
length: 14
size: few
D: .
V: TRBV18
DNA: TGTGCCAGCTCACCACAGAGCTCCTACAATGAGCAGTTCTTC
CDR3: CASSPQSSYNEQFF

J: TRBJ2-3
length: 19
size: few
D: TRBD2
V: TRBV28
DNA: TGTGCCAGCAGTCCGGGACTAGCGGGAGGCCTCCTCCACACAGATACGCAGTATTTT
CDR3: CASSPGLAGGLLHTDTQYF

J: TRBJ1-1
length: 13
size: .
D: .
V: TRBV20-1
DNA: TGCAGTGCCACAGGGCCCGGGAACACTGAAGCTTTCTTT
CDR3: CSATGPGNTEAFF

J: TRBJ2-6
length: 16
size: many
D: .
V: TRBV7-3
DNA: TGTGCCAGCAGCTTACGGGGTGGCTCTGGGGCCAACGTCCTGACTTTC
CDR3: CASSLRGGSGANVLTF

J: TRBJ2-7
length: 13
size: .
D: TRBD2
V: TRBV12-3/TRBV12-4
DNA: TGTGCCAGCAGTTCGATGACTAGCGGCGAGCAGTACTTC
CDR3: CASSSMTSGEQYF

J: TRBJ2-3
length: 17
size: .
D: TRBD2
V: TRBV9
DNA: TGTGCCAGCAGCCCACATGGACTAGCGGGAGGTACAGATACGCAGTATTTT
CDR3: CASSPHGLAGGTDTQYF

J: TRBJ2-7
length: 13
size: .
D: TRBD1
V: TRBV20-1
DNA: TGCAGTGCTACATCGGGACAGGGAACCGAGCAGTACTTC
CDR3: CSATSGQGTEQYF

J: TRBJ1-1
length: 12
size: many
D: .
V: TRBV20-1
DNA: TGCAGTGCTAGCGGGAAGAACACTGAAGCTTTCTTT
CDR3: CSASGKNTEAFF

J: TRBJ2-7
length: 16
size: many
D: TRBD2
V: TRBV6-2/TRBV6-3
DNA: TGTGCCAGCAGTTACCCTCTTCTAGCGGGAGGTTACGAGCAGTACTTC
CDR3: CASSYPLLAGGYEQYF

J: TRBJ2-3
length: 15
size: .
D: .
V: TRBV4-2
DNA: TGTGCCAGCAGCCAAGGGGGACCATCCACAGATACGCAGTATTTT
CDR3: CASSQGGPSTDTQYF

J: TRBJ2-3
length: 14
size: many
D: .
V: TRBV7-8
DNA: TGTGCCAGCAGCTCCCGGCTCCTACTTCAGACGCAGTATTTT
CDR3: CASSSRLLLQTQYF

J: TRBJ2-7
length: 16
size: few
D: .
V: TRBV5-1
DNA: TGCGCCAGCAGCTTGGTTGGGGCAGGTCTTCGCTACGAGCAGTACTTC
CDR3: CASSLVGAGLRYEQYF

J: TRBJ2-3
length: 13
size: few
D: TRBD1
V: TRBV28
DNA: TGTGCCAGCCTAGGGGGCCCGAGAGATACGCAGTATTTT
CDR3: CASLGGPRDTQYF

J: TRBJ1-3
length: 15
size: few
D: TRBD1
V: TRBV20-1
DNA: TGCAGTGCTAGAGATGAGCTCAGGGGGCTAAACACCATATATTTT
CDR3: CSARDELRGLNTIYF

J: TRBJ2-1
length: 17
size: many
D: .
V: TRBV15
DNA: TGTGCCACCAGCAGCTATGGACCAGGGAGCTCCTACAATGAGCAGTTCTTC
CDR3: CATSSYGPGSSYNEQFF

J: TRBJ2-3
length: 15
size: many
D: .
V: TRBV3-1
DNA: TGTGCCAGCAGCCAAGAATTTCGGGCCACAGATACGCAGTATTTT
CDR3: CASSQEFRATDTQYF

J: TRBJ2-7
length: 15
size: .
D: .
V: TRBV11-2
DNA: TGTGCCAGCAGTCTGGAAGGGGGGCCCTTCGAAGAGCAGTACTTC
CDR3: CASSLEGGPFEEQYF

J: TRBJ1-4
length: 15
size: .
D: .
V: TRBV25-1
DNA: TGTGCCAGCAGTGGCCCGACGGGACCCAATGAAAAACTGTTTTTT
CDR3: CASSGPTGPNEKLFF

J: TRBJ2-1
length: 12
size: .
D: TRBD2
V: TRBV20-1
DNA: TGCAGTGCTACTAGCGGGAGCGGTGAGCAGTTCTTC
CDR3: CSATSGSGEQFF

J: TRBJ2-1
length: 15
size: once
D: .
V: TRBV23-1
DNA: TGCGCCAGCAGTCAAGAAGCGGAGCAATACAATGAGCAGTTCTTC
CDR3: CASSQEAEQYNEQFF

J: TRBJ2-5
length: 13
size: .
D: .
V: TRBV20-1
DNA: TGCAGTGCTAGAGTCTGGGGGTACGGGACCCAGTACTTC
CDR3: CSARVWGYGTQYF

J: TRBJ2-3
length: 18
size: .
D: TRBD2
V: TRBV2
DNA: TGTACCAGCACCCTGGGACTAGCGGGAGGGCCCGGTTCAGATACGCAGTATTTT
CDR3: CTSTLGLAGGPGSDTQYF